Each of the 4 T cell receptor beta chains below was sequenced from the same sample in a study of cytomegalovirus exposure and HLA in healthy donors. The study ran its PCR with 60 Vbeta and 13 Jbeta primers. Libraries were prepared by immunoSEQ multiplex PCR; TCRdb keeps only in-frame clonotypes and omits some of them. The table has more than 90,000 clones, roughly 80% seen once; the top ten hold around 7%. Sequenced input: PBMCs. Receptors were obtained from a man aged 40-50 years in good health and CMV-seropositive.

This chain connects TRBV10-2 to TRBJ2-1, with TRBD2 matching over 8 bases. CDR1 and CDR2 (germline): WSHSY, SAAADI. The CDR3 loop spans 14 amino acids. V shed 6 bases, J shed 1 base, and the junction held 2 bases outside the gene matches. The CDR3 loop reads CASSGGASYNEQFF. CDR3 sequence (DNA): TGCGCCAGCAGCGGGGGGGCTTCCTACAATGAGCAGTTCTTC.

The chain has TRBV25-1 and TRBJ2-2; 7 positions match TRBD2. The CDR3 consists of 16 residues. In germline, CDR1 is MGHDK, CDR2 SYGVNS. V dropped 3 bases and J dropped 5; count of bases not matched to a gene: 9. The CDR3 DNA follows: TGTGCCAGCAGTGAGCCCACGGGGGGAGGAACCGGGGAGCTGTTTTTT. It encodes CASSEPTGGGTGELFF.

The genes are TRBV19 and TRBJ2-4, with a tentative D call TRBD1 (5 bases). CDR1 and CDR2 from the germline V gene are LNHDA and SQIVND (reference sequence). V was cut by 3 bases and J by 0 bases, with 9 bases left in between. The CDR3 totals 15 residues. The CDR3 reads CASSIGHSAKNIQYF. The CDR3 bases are TGTGCCAGTAGTATCGGACATTCAGCCAAAAACATTCAGTACTTC.

This clone is a singleton in its sample. V and J are TRBV7-2 and TRBJ1-2; 7 nucleotides line up with TRBD1. The trim removed 6 bases at V and 6 bases at J, leaving 13 bases unmatched. Germline CDR1 and CDR2: SGHTA and FQGNSA. This CDR3 spans 15 amino acids. In DNA, the CDR3 is TGTGCCAGCAGTCAAGGGGGGACAGTCAGCGATGGCTACACCTTC. Amino acids: CASSQGGTVSDGYTF. Combining the CDR3 with reference TRBV7-2 and TRBJ1-2 gives the whole variable domain GAGVSQSPSNKVTEKGKDVELRCDPISGHTALYWYRQSLGQGLEFLIYFQGNSAPDKSGLPSDRFSAERTGGSVSTLTIQRTQQEDSAVYLCASSQGGTVSDGYTFGSGTRLTVV.